This T cell receptor (beta chain) came from a study of cytomegalovirus exposure and HLA in healthy donors. Broader study findings: It has been reported that TCR beta sequences accurately predicted the HLA-A and HLA-B alleles of most subjects. A link between a missense DCLRE1C variant and TCR beta V- and J-gene trimming emerged from a later analysis. TRBV6-2, TRBV6-3 and other indistinguishable V segments were excluded. In a later analysis, CMV-associated beta chains were mostly HLA-associated, it appeared.

Details on this clone: What it binds is unknown.

This CDR3 region has 18 residues. J was trimmed by 5 bases and V by 5 bases; bases with no gene match: 9. CDR1 and CDR2 from the germline V gene are LNHDA and SQIVND (reference sequence). Vbeta (60) and Jbeta (13) primers were used in the PCR. Using immunoSEQ multiplex PCR, the repertoire was profiled, and TCRdb retains in-frame clones only, with some absent. The sample lists 90,000 to 130,000 clones; about 80% were seen once. The chain is built from TRBV19 and TRBJ2-2, with 15 bases lining up with TRBD2. The sample consisted of PBMCs. The sequence came from a man aged 25-45 years in good health and CMV-seropositive. CDR3 bases: TGTGCCAGTAGTGCCCCGGGACTAGCGGGGGGAACGACCGGGGAGCTGTTTTTT. This codes for CASSAPGLAGGTTGELFF.